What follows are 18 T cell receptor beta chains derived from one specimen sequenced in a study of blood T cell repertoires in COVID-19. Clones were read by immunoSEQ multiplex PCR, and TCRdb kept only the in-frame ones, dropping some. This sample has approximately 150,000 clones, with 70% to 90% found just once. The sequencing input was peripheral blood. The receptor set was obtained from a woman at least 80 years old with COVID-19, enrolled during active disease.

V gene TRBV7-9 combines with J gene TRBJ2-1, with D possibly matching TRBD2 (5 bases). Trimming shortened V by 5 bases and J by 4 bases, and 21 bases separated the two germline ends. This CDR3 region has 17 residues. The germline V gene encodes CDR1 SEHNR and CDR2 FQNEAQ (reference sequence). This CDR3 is CASSPKALAGAYNEQFF. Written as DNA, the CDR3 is TGTGCCAGCAGCCCCAAGGCCCTAGCCGGAGCTTACAATGAGCAGTTCTTC.

The DNA for the CDR3 is TGTGCCAGCAGCTTTGGTCCTAGCGGGAAAGAGACCCAGTACTTC. Its translation is CASSFGPSGKETQYF. The rearrangement uses TRBV7-6 and TRBJ2-5; TRBD2 matches 9 bases. The CDR3 loop spans 15 amino acids. The trim removed 3 bases at V and 3 bases at J, leaving 5 bases unmatched. The germline V gene has CDR1 SGHVS and CDR2 FNYEAQ.

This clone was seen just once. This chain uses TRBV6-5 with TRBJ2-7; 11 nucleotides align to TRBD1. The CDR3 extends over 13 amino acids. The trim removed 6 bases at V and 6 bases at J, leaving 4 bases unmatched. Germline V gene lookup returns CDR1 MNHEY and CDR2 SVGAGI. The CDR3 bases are TGTGCCAGCAGAGGACAGGGGGCTTTCGAGCAGTACTTC. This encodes CASRGQGAFEQYF.

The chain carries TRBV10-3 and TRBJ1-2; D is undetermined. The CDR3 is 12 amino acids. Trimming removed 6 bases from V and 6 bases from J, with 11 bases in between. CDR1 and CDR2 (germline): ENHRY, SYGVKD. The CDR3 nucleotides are TGTGCCATCAGACTGGGCGAGAATGGCTACACCTTC. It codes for CAIRLGENGYTF.

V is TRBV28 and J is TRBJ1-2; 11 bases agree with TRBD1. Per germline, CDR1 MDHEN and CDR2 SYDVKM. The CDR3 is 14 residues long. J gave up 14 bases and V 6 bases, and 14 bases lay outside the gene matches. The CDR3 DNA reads TGTGCCAGCAGCTACTCCGGGACAGGGGGATGGTATACCTTC. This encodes CASSYSGTGGWYTF.

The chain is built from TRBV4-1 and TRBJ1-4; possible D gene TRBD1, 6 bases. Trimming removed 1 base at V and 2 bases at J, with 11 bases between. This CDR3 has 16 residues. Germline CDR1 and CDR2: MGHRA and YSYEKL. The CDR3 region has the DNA TGCGCCAGCAGCCAAGGGTGGCAGGGGACTAATGAAAAACTGTTTTTT. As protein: CASSQGWQGTNEKLFF.

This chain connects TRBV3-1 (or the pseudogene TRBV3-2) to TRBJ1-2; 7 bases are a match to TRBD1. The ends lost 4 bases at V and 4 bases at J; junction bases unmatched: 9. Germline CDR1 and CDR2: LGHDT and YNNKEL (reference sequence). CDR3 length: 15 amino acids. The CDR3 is CASSRGQGGIYGYTF. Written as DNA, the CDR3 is TGTGCCAGCAGCCGAGGGCAGGGGGGCATCTATGGCTACACCTTC.

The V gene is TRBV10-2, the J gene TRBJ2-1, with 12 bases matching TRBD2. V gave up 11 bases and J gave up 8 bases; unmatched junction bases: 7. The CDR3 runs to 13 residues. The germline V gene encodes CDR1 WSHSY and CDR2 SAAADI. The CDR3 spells CAVGLAGLYEQFF. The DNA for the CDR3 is TGCGCCGTCGGACTAGCGGGATTGTATGAGCAGTTCTTC.

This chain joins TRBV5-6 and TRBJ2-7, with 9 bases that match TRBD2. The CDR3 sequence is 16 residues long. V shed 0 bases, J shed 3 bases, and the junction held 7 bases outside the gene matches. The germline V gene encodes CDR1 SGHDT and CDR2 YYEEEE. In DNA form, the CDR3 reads TGTGCCAGCAGCTTGGGCGGGGCTAGCGGGAACTACGAGCAGTACTTC. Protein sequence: CASSLGGASGNYEQYF.

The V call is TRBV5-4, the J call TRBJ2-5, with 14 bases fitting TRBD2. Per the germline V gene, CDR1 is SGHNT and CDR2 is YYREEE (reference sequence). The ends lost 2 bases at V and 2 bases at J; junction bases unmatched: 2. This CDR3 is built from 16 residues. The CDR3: CASSFGTSGRQETQYF. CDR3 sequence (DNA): TGTGCCAGCAGCTTCGGGACTAGCGGGAGACAAGAGACCCAGTACTTC.

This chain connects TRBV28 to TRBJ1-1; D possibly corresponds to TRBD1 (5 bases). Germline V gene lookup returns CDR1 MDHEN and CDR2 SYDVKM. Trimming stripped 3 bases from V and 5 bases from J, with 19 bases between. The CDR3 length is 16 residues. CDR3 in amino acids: CASSLVLGQGGTEAFF. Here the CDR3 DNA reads TGTGCCAGCAGTTTGGTGCTTGGCCAGGGAGGAACTGAAGCTTTCTTT.

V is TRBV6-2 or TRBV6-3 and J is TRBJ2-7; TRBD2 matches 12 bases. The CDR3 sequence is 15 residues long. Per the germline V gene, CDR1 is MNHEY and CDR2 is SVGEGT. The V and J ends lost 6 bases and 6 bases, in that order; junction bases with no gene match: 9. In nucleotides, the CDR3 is TGTGCCAGCAGCCCGCCCCTAGCGGGAGGGCCCGAGCAGTACTTC. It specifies CASSPPLAGGPEQYF.

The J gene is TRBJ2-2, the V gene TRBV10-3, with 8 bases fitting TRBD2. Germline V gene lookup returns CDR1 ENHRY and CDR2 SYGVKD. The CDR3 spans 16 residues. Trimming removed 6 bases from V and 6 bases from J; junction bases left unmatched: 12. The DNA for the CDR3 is TGTGCCATCAGAGGCCCAGCGGGAGATATCGCCGGGGAGCTGTTTTTT. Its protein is CAIRGPAGDIAGELFF.

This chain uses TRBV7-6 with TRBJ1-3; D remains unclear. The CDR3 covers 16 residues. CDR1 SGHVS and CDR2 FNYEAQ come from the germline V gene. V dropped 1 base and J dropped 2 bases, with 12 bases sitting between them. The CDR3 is CASSLGQAAAGNTIYF. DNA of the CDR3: TGTGCCAGCAGCTTAGGGCAAGCGGCTGCTGGAAACACCATATATTTT. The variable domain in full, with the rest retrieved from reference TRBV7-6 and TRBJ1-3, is GAGVSQSPRYKVTKRGQDVALRCDPISGHVSLYWYRQALGQGPEFLTYFNYEAQQDKSGLPNDRFSAERPEGSISTLTIQRTEQRDSAMYRCASSLGQAAAGNTIYFGEGSWLTVV.

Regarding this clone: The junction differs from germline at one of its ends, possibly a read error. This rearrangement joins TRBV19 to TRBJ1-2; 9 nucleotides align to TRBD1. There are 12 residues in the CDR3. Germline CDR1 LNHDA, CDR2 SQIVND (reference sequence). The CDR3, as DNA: TGTGCCAGTAGTTCCCGGACAGGGGAGCCAATTTTC. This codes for CASSSRTGEPIF.

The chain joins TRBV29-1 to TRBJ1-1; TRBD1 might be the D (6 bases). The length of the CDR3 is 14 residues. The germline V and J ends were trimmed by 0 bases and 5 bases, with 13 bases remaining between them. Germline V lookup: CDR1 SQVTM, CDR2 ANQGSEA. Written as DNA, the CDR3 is TGCAGCGTTGAAGATCAGGGGAGAGGGACTGAAGCTTTCTTT. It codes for CSVEDQGRGTEAFF.

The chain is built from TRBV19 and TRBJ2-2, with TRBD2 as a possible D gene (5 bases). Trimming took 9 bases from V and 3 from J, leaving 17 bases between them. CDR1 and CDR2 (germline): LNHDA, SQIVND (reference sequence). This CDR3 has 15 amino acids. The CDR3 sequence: CASLSRRSYTGELFF. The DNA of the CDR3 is TGTGCCAGCTTGAGCAGGAGGTCCTACACCGGGGAGCTGTTTTTT.

The CDR3 region has the DNA TGCGCCAGCAGCCCTGCTTACAGGCCTCAAGAGACCCAGTACTTC. It is translated as CASSPAYRPQETQYF. This sequence joins TRBV5-1 and TRBJ2-5, with a weak D call TRBD1 (5 bases). V dropped 4 bases and J dropped 2 bases, with 15 bases sitting between them. Per germline, CDR1 SGHRS and CDR2 YFSETQ. The CDR3 runs 15 residues.